These 25 T cell receptor beta chains were all obtained from the same sample, sequenced in a study of breast tumors, draining lymph nodes, adjacent tissues. TCRdb re-called the multiplex PCR reads with MiXCR, one entry per CDR3 protein. The data show around 130,000 distinct CDR3 sequences, around 20% seen once. Axillary draining lymph nodes of breast cancer patients supplied the node samples. Sequenced input: axillary lymph node tissue. Receptor source: a female donor with breast cancer. Some clones in this sample may be carry-over from other donors' samples.

This clonotype was seen ten or more times. This chain connects TRBV27 to TRBJ2-5, with 10 bases that match TRBD1. This CDR3 has 15 amino acids. CDR1 and CDR2 (germline): MNHEY, SMNVEV (reference sequence). Losses at the gene ends were 6 bases for V and 4 bases for J; bases not matched to a gene: 8. The CDR3 spells CASSTGTGVRETQYF. DNA of the CDR3: TGTGCCAGCAGCACCGGGACAGGGGTTCGAGAGACCCAGTACTTC.

As for this clonotype: Lacking the conserved final phenylalanine or tryptophan, this CDR3 likely reflects a read error. V is TRBV24-1 and J is TRBJ2-3; the match to TRBD2 covers 14 bases. This CDR3 is built from 19 residues. CDR1 and CDR2 (germline): KGHDR, SFDVKD. Germline trimming cut 4 bases from V and 2 bases from J; bases unmatched to any gene: 10. Here the CDR3 DNA reads TGTGCCACCAGTGACCCGGGACTAGCGGGAGTCGATTCCACAGATACGCAGTATTAT. The encoded protein is CATSDPGLAGVDSTDTQYY.

The table lists this clonotype with many counts. The V and J genes are TRBV18 and TRBJ2-5; D ambiguous. This CDR3 has 12 residues. The ends were cut back, 3 bases at V and 4 bases at J, with 6 bases in the middle. The germline CDR1 and CDR2 sequences are KGHSH and LQKENI. CDR3 nucleotides: TGTGCCAGCTCACCGGGGATAGAGACCCAGTACTTC. Translated, it gives CASSPGIETQYF.

This clonotype was found many times. The chain links TRBV9 to TRBJ2-1; 7 bases agree with TRBD2. The CDR3 is made up of 15 amino acids. V dropped 0 bases and J dropped 12; count of bases not matched to a gene: 12. From germline, CDR1 is SGDLS and CDR2 YYNGEE. The CDR3: CASSVVGGLEYGQFF. The CDR3 bases are TGTGCCAGCAGCGTAGTGGGAGGACTAGAATATGGGCAGTTCTTC.

This clonotype showed up many times. The gene calls are TRBV19 and TRBJ1-6; D gene uncertain. Trimming removed 8 bases at V and 5 bases at J, with 16 bases between. This CDR3 region has 15 residues. Germline V lookup: CDR1 LNHDA, CDR2 SQIVND (reference sequence). The DNA of the CDR3 is TGTGCCAGTTCTCCGTTCTCGGATAATAATTCACCCCTCCACTTT. Translating it yields CASSPFSDNNSPLHF.

This clonotype was detected ten times or more. The chain combines TRBV5-1 with TRBJ2-1; TRBD2 matches 7 bases. J lost 7 bases, V lost 3 bases, and 10 bases had no gene match. Germline assignment: CDR1 SGHRS and CDR2 YFSETQ. This CDR3 spans 15 amino acids. In DNA form, the CDR3 reads TGCGCCAGCAGCTACGATAGCGGGCTTTGGAATGAGCAGTTCTTC. It is translated as CASSYDSGLWNEQFF.

Many counts were recorded for this clonotype. The chain employs TRBV27 and TRBJ2-7; a possible D gene is TRBD1 (6 bases). V lost 10 bases and J 2 bases, leaving 15 bases between the germline ends. The CDR3 totals 13 residues. Germline V gene lookup returns CDR1 MNHEY and CDR2 SMNVEV (reference sequence). CDR3 coding DNA: TGTGCCACCAAGAGCAGGGGTACCTACGAGCAGTACTTC. Its translation is CATKSRGTYEQYF.

This clonotype was detected many times. This chain joins TRBV10-2 and TRBJ2-7; D is possibly TRBD2 (5 bases). The V gene lost 4 bases and the J gene lost 6 bases, with 7 bases spanning the gap. This CDR3 has 11 residues. The V gene's germline CDR1 is WSHSY and CDR2 SAAADI. In DNA form, the CDR3 reads TGCGCCAGCAGTGCGGGGATCGAGCAGTACTTC. Amino acids: CASSAGIEQYF.

V gene TRBV2 combines with J gene TRBJ2-7, with 10 bases lining up with TRBD1. Germline V gene sequence: CDR1 SNHLY, CDR2 FYNNEI. J gave up 3 bases and V 7 bases, and 3 bases lay outside the gene matches. The CDR3 runs 13 residues. CDR3 bases: TGTGCCAGCATGGACAGGGGGTTCTACGAGCAGTACTTC. It is translated as CASMDRGFYEQYF.

This clonotype was recorded at least ten times. The chain uses TRBV4-2 and TRBJ2-3; no reliable D call. The CDR3 spans 15 residues. The V gene lost 1 base and the J gene lost 8 bases, with 16 bases spanning the gap. The germline gives CDR1 LGHNA, CDR2 YNFKEQ. The CDR3: CASSQADLKKGTQYF. CDR3 coding DNA: TGTGCCAGCAGCCAAGCTGATCTTAAAAAGGGTACGCAGTATTTT.

This clonotype was seen at least ten times. The chain employs TRBV11-2 and TRBJ2-2; D unresolved. Looked up from germline, CDR1 is SGHAT and CDR2 is FQNNGV. The CDR3 has 12 amino acids. V was clipped by 5 bases and J by 7 bases, with 8 bases between them. CDR3 region: CASSLHGGELFF. In DNA form, the CDR3 reads TGTGCCAGCAGCCTCCACGGCGGGGAGCTGTTTTTT.

About this clonotype itself: The conserved final phenylalanine or tryptophan is absent from the CDR3, which likely points to a read error. The J gene is TRBJ1-2, the V gene TRBV29-1, with 8 bases aligning to TRBD1. The CDR3 consists of 14 residues. Germline CDR1 reads SQVTM; CDR2 reads ANQGSEA. This chain's CDR3 is CSVVNRGANYSYTS. CDR3 nucleotide sequence: TGCAGCGTCGTCAACAGGGGGGCTAACTATAGCTACACCTCC.

This clonotype has at least ten counts. The chain joins TRBV9 to TRBJ1-3; a weak D match, TRBD1 (6 bases). This CDR3 contains 17 residues. Germline CDR1 is SGDLS and CDR2 is YYNGEE. V was clipped by 3 bases and J by 0 bases, with 16 bases between them. CDR3 nucleotide sequence: TGTGCCAGCAGCGGGAGGACAGCTCGATCCTCTGGAAACACCATATATTTT. This sequence encodes CASSGRTARSSGNTIYF.

There are many counts of this clonotype. The V and J genes are TRBV7-9 and TRBJ2-5; TRBD2 matches at 14 bases. In germline, CDR1 is SEHNR, CDR2 FQNEAQ (reference sequence). The J segment lost 5 bases and the V segment lost 0 bases, leaving 5 bases of the junction unmatched. The CDR3 sequence is 17 residues long. In nucleotides, the CDR3 is TGTGCCAGCAGCTTAGCACCCGGGACTAGCGGGAGTGAGACCCAGTACTTC. Translating gives CASSLAPGTSGSETQYF.

This clonotype was counted many times. V usage is TRBV15 and J usage is TRBJ2-7; TRBD1 matches 9 bases. Trimming took 4 bases from V and 3 from J; bases not matched to a gene: 10. Germline CDR1 reads LNHNV; CDR2 reads YYDKDF (reference sequence). This CDR3 has 16 residues. The CDR3 DNA sequence: TGTGCCACCAGCAAAGACCGGGACAGGGATAACTACGAGCAGTACTTC. This gives the protein CATSKDRDRDNYEQYF.

This clonotype was seen at least ten times. J is TRBJ1-2 and V is TRBV9; 7 nucleotides agree with TRBD1. Trimming cost V 2 bases and J 4 bases; bases outside gene matches: 8. This CDR3 spans 15 amino acids. In germline, CDR1 is SGDLS, CDR2 YYNGEE. The CDR3 loop is CASSVARGGVYGYTF. The CDR3 region has the DNA TGTGCCAGCAGCGTGGCCCGAGGGGGCGTCTATGGCTACACCTTC.

This clonotype appeared many times. The chain links TRBV15 to TRBJ2-7; 9 nucleotides align to TRBD2. CDR1 and CDR2 from the germline V gene are LNHNV and YYDKDF (reference sequence). J lost 2 bases, V lost 0 bases, and 8 bases had no gene match. This CDR3 region has 17 residues. CDR3 DNA: TGTGCCACCAGCAGAGAGCTATCTTTAGCGGGAGCCTACGAGCAGTACTTC. Amino acids: CATSRELSLAGAYEQYF. The full variable domain, completed using reference TRBV15 and TRBJ2-7, is DAMVIQNPRYQVTQFGKPVTLSCSQTLNHNVMYWYQQKSSQAPKLLFHYYDKDFNNEADTPDNFQSRRPNTSFCFLDIRSPGLGDTAMYLCATSRELSLAGAYEQYFGPGTRLTVT.

Only one count was recorded for this clonotype. This may stem from a read error, because a much larger clone lies one nucleotide away. Since the CDR3 does not end with the conserved phenylalanine or tryptophan, this likely comes from a read error. The chain is built from TRBV6-1 and TRBJ1-6; D gene unclear. The CDR3 spans 16 residues. The V end was cut by 2 bases, the J end by 6 bases, with 14 bases between. In germline, CDR1 is MNHNS, CDR2 SASEGT. The CDR3 sequence: CASSEILPSLNSPLHL. For the CDR3, the DNA is TGTGCCAGCAGTGAAATCCTACCCAGCCTTAATTCACCCCTCCACCTT.

This clonotype was recorded at least ten times. The gene calls are TRBV3-1 and TRBJ2-7; TRBD1 matches 9 bases. Germline CDR1 LGHDT, CDR2 YNNKEL (reference sequence). J gave up 9 bases and V 0 bases, and 21 bases lay outside the gene matches. The CDR3 loop spans 19 amino acids. DNA for the CDR3: TGTGCCAGCAGCCAAGATTTCCGACATGGGGGACAGGGAATACACAGGCAGTACTTC. It specifies CASSQDFRHGGQGIHRQYF.

In its sample, this clonotype was seen a few times. The chain carries TRBV5-4 and TRBJ1-3, with unresolved D. Trimming took 1 base from V and 3 from J, leaving 11 bases between them. The CDR3 has 15 amino acids. From germline, CDR1 is SGHNT and CDR2 YYREEE (reference sequence). In DNA form, the CDR3 reads TGTGCCAGCAGCTTGCATGGGGAACATGGAAACACCATATATTTT. It translates to CASSLHGEHGNTIYF.

This clonotype was picked up many times. The chain joins TRBV5-6 to TRBJ1-2; D may be TRBD1 (5 bases). The CDR3 length is 13 residues. V was clipped by 5 bases and J by 6 bases, with 14 bases between them. Per the germline V gene, CDR1 is SGHDT and CDR2 is YYEEEE. The DNA for the CDR3 is TGTGCCAGCAGAGTTTGGGGGAGAAATGGCTACACCTTC. This translates into CASRVWGRNGYTF.

This clonotype was detected ten times or more. The chain combines TRBV28 with TRBJ2-7, with 10 bases fitting TRBD2. The germline CDR1 and CDR2 sequences are MDHEN and SYDVKM. V gave up 3 bases and J gave up 3 bases; unmatched junction bases: 8. The CDR3 totals 16 residues. CDR3 DNA: TGTGCCAGCAGTTTCTATGCGACTAGCGGGTACTACGAGCAGTACTTC. This codes for CASSFYATSGYYEQYF.

In this sample, this clonotype turned up a few times. V is TRBV6-2 or TRBV6-3 and J is TRBJ1-5; D gene ambiguous. CDR3 size: 15 residues. V was trimmed by 9 bases and J by 0 bases, leaving 15 bases between them. Germline CDR1 reads MNHEY; CDR2 reads SVGEGT. The CDR3 nucleotides are TGTGCCAGTACGTTCGGGCCGCATAGCAATCAGCCCCAGCATTTT. It encodes CASTFGPHSNQPQHF.

This clonotype was seen repeatedly, ten times or more. The chain links TRBV7-8 to TRBJ1-5; TRBD1 matches 10 bases. This CDR3 spans 14 amino acids. The germline CDR1 and CDR2 sequences are SGHVS and FQNEAQ. The junction had 3 bases not matched to a gene; V was cut back by 5 bases and J by 5 bases. Written as DNA, the CDR3 is TGTGCCAGCAGCCTGACAGGGGGCGATCAGCCCCAGCATTTT. It yields the protein CASSLTGGDQPQHF.

This clonotype came up many times. CDR3 sequence: CASSFTRQGLNSPLHF. Here the CDR3 DNA reads TGCGCCAGCAGCTTCACGCGACAGGGGTTAAATTCACCCCTCCACTTT. The rearrangement links TRBV5-1 to TRBJ1-6; TRBD1 aligns across 8 bases. The CDR3 is 16 amino acids. The trim removed 2 bases at V and 7 bases at J, leaving 8 bases unmatched. Germline CDR1 reads SGHRS; CDR2 reads YFSETQ.